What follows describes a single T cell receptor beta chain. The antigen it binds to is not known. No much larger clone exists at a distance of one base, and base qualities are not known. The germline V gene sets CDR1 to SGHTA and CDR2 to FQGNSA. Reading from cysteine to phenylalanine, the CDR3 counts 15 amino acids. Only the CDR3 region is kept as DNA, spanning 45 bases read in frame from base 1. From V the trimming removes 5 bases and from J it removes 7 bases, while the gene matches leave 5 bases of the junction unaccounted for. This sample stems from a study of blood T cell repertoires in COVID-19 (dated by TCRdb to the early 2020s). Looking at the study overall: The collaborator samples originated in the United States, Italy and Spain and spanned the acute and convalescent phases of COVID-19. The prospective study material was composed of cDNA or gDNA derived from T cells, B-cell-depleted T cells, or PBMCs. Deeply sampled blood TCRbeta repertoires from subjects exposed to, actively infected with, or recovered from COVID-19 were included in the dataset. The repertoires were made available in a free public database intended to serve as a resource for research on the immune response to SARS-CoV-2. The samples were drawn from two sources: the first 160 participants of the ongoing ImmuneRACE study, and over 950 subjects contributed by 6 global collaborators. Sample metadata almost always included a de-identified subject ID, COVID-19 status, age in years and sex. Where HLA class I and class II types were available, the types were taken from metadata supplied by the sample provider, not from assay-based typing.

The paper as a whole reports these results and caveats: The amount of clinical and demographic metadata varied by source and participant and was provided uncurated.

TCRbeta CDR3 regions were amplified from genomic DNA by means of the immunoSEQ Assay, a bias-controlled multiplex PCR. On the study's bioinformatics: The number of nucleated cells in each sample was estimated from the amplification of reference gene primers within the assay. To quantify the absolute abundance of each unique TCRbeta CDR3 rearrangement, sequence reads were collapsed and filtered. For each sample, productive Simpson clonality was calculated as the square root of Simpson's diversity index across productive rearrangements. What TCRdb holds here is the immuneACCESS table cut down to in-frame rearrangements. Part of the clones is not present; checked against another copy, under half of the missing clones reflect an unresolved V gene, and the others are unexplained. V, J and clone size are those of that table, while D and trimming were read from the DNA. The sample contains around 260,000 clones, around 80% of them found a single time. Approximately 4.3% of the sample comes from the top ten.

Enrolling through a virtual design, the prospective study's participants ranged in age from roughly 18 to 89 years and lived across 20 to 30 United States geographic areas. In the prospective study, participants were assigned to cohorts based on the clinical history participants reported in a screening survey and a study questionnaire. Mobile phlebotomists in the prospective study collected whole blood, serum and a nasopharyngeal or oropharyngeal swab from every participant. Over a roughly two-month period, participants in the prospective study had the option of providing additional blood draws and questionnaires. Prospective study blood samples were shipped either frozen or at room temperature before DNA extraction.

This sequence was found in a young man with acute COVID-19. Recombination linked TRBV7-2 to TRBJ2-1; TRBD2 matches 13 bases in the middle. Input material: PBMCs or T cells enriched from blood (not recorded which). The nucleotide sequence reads TGTGCCAGCAGCGAAACTAGCGGGAGGGTGAATGAGCAGTTCTTC. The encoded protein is CASSETSGRVNEQFF.